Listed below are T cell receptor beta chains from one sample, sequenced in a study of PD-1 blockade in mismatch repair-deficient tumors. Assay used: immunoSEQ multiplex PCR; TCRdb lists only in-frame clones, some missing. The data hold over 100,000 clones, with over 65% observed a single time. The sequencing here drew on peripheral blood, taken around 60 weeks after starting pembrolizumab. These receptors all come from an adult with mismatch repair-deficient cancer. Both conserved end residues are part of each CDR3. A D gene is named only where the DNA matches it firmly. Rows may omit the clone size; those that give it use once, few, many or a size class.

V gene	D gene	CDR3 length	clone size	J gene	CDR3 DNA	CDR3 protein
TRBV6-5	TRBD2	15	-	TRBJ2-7	TGTGCCAGCAGTTACGGGGTAGCGGGAGACTACGAGCAGTACTTC	CASSYGVAGDYEQYF
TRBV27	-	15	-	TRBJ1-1	TGTGCCAGCAGTTCGTTCGACATAGGGGACACTGAAGCTTTCTTT	CASSSFDIGDTEAFF
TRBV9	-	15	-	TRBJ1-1	TGTGCCAGCAGCGTAGTTGGCGTCTTTAACACTGAAGCTTTCTTT	CASSVVGVFNTEAFF
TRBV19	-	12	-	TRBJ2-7	TGTGCCAGCTCCCCGGGGCCCTACGAGCAGTACTTC	CASSPGPYEQYF
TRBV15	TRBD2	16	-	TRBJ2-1	TGTGCCACCAGCAGAGGCCCGGGACTAGAATCTGGCGAGCAGTTCTTC	CATSRGPGLESGEQFF
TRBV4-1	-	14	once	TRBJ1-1	TGCGCCAGCAGCCAACAGGCCCTGAACACTGAAGCTTTCTTT	CASSQQALNTEAFF
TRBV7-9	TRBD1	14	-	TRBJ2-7	TGTGCCAGCAGCTTCGGGACAGGGTTTTACGAGCAGTACTTC	CASSFGTGFYEQYF
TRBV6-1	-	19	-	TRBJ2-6	TGTGCCAGCAGTGGAGTCCAGAATCAAAAGAGTGCTGGGGCCAACGTCCTGACTTTC	CASSGVQNQKSAGANVLTF
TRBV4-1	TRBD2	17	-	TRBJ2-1	TGCGCCAGCAGCCAATTGTTTGGGCGGGAGGAGGCGAATGAGCAGTTCTTC	CASSQLFGREEANEQFF
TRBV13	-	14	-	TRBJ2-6	TGTGCCAGCGTCTGGGGGACTGGGGCCAACGTCCTGACTTTC	CASVWGTGANVLTF
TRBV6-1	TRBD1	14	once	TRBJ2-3	TGTGCCAGCAGTGCCAGGGGGAGTACAGATACGCAGTATTTT	CASSARGSTDTQYF
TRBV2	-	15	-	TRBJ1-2	TGTGCCAGCAGTGTAGGTCAGGATCTTAACTATGGCTACACCTTC	CASSVGQDLNYGYTF
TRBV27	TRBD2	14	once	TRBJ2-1	TGTGCCACAAAGCGGGAGGCTGTATACAATGAGCAGTTCTTC	CATKREAVYNEQFF
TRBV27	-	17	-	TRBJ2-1	TGTGCCAGCAGACCCACCCCGCAGGAAAGCTCCTACAATGAGCAGTTCTTC	CASRPTPQESSYNEQFF
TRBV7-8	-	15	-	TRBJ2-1	TGTGCCAGCAGCTTACAAGGCAGCTCCTACAATGAGCAGTTCTTC	CASSLQGSSYNEQFF
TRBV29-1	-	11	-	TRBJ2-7	TGCAGCGTTGCGAACAGTTACGAGCAGTACTTC	CSVANSYEQYF
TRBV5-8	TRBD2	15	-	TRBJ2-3	TGTGCCAGCAGCTGGCTAGCGGGAGTAACGGATACGCAGTATTTT	CASSWLAGVTDTQYF
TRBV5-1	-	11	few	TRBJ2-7	TGCGCCAGCAGCTCGGACTACGAGCAGTACTTC	CASSSDYEQYF
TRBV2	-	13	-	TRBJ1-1	TGTGCCAGCATTCGGCCAGCCAACACTGAAGCTTTCTTT	CASIRPANTEAFF
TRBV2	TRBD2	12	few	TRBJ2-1	TGTGCCAGCAGTGTACTAGCGGGAGTTACAATCTTC	CASSVLAGVTIF
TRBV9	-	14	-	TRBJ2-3	TGTGCCAGCAGCGTAGGGGGTAGCACAGATACGCAGTATTTT	CASSVGGSTDTQYF
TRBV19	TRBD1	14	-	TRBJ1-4	TGTGCCAGTAGCTACAGGGGGGTGAATGAAAAACTGTTTTTT	CASSYRGVNEKLFF
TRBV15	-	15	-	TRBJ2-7	TGTGCCACCAGCAGAGAATACAGCATTACCTACGAGCAGTACTTC	CATSREYSITYEQYF
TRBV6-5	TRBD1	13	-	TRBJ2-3	TGTGCCAGCATGAGGACAGGGTCGGATACGCAGTATTTT	CASMRTGSDTQYF
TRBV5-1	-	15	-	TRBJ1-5	TGCGCCAGCAGCTTGGTTGGGGGGGACAATCAGCCCCAGCATTTT	CASSLVGGDNQPQHF
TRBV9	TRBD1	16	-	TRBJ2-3	TGTGCCAGCAGCGAGAGACAGGGGGTAAGCACAGATACGCAGTATTTT	CASSERQGVSTDTQYF